The table lists the clone carrying this TCR beta chain with many counts. What it recognizes is unknown. This entry comes from a study of neurological immune-mediated disorders. The authors produced cDNA by 5'RACE using 10-nucleotide random UMIs. One entry per CDR3 protein results from TCRdb running MiXCR on the 5' RACE reads. The sample consists of over 60,000 distinct CDR3 sequences, around 4.8% of them appearing once. The CDR3 is made up of 14 amino acids. Trimming removed 4 bases from V and 2 bases from J, with 10 bases in between. Germline V gene sequence: CDR1 LGHNA, CDR2 YNFKEQ. General study findings and limits: The multiple sclerosis repertoire cluster was not associated with any clinical or MRI feature. Sharing of CDR3 amino acid sequences among expanded clones across subjects was absent, suggesting private repertoires in all groups. The phylogenetic placement of 18 of 34 multiple sclerosis patients' repertoires in one related-CDR3 cluster constitutes a possible signature.

Source material: PBMCs. The clonotype was recovered from a woman aged 45-59 years with multiple sclerosis. The chain has TRBV4-2 and TRBJ2-3; TRBD2 is a possible D gene (5 bases). This CDR3 reads CASSLRENTDTQYF. CDR3 DNA sequence: TGTGCCAGCAGCCTTCGGGAAAACACAGATACGCAGTATTTT.